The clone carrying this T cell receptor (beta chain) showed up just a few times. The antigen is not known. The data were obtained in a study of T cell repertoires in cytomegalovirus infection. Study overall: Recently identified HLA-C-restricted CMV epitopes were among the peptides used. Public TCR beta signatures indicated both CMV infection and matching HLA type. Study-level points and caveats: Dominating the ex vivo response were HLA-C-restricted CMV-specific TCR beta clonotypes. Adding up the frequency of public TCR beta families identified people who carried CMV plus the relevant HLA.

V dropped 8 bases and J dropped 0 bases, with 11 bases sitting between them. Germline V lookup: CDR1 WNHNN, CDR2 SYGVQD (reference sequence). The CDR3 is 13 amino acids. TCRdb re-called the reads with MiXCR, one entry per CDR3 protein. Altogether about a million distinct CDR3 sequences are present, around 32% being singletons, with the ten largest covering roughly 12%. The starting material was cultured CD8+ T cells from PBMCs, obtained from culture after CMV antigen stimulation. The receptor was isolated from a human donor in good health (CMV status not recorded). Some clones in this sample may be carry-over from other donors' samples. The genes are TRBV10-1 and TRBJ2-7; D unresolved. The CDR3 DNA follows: TGCGCCAGCCCACTCCGTAGCTCCTACGAGCAGTACTTC. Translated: CASPLRSSYEQYF.